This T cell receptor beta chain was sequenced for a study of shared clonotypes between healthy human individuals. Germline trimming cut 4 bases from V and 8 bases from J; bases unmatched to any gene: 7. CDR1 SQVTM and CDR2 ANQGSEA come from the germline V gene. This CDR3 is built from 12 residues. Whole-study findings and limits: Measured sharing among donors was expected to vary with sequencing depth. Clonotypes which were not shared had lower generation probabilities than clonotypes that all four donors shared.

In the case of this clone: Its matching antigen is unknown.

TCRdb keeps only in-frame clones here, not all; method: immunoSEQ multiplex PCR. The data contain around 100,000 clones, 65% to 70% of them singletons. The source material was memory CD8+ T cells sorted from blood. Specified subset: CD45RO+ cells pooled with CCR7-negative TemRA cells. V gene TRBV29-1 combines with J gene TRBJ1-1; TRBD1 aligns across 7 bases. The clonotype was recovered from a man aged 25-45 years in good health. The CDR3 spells CSVAVQGVEAFF. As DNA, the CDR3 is TGCAGCGTTGCCGTCCAGGGGGTAGAAGCTTTCTTT.